The 17 T cell receptor beta chains in this list originate from one sample, sequenced in a study of cytomegalovirus exposure and HLA in healthy donors. PCR was performed using 60 Vbeta and 13 Jbeta primers. Clones were read by immunoSEQ multiplex PCR, and TCRdb kept only the in-frame ones, dropping some. The sample includes about 160,000 clones, roughly 82% seen only once; the top ten take under 3%. Material: PBMCs. The receptors shown here come from a woman aged 50 to 60 in good health and CMV-seropositive.

This chain links TRBV9 with TRBJ2-5; D remains unclear. Trimming took 0 bases from V and 1 from J, leaving 10 bases between them. The CDR3 runs 15 residues. CDR1 is SGDLS, CDR2 YYNGEE, per germline. The CDR3 sequence is CASSVGGYRQETQYF. The CDR3 nucleotides read TGTGCCAGCAGCGTAGGAGGATACCGCCAAGAGACCCAGTACTTC.

The V and J genes are TRBV6-5 and TRBJ1-2; D unclear. CDR1 is MNHEY and CDR2 is SVGAGI in the germline V gene. Trimming shortened V by 6 bases and J by 4 bases, and 12 bases separated the two germline ends. CDR3 length: 13 amino acids. This CDR3 reads CASRGPGSYGYTF. The CDR3 bases are TGTGCCAGCAGAGGTCCCGGGAGCTATGGCTACACCTTC.

The gene calls are TRBV29-1 and TRBJ2-3; 8 nucleotides align to TRBD1. V lost 0 bases and J lost 5; bases outside the gene matches: 7. This CDR3 contains 15 residues. The germline V gene has CDR1 SQVTM and CDR2 ANQGSEA. CDR3 DNA: TGCAGCGTTGAAGATCTGGGACAGGTCGGAGATACGCAGTATTTT. Its translation is CSVEDLGQVGDTQYF.

The chain links TRBV11-2 to TRBJ2-1; perhaps TRBD2 as D (6 bases). Germline V gene data show CDR1 as SGHAT and CDR2 as FQNNGV. With 3 bases removed from V and 10 bases from J, the gap between germline ends came to 16 bases. The CDR3 is made up of 14 amino acids. DNA of the CDR3: TGTGCCAGCAGCTTGGGACTGCAATTTGGGGAGCAGTTCTTC. Translation: CASSLGLQFGEQFF.

The chain has TRBV14 and TRBJ1-1; D is unclear. Trimming took off 2 bases at V and 2 bases at J, with 6 bases between the two ends. From germline, CDR1 is SGHDN and CDR2 FVKESK. CDR3 length equals 13 residues. This CDR3 is CASSQWPNTEAFF. The CDR3 nucleotides are TGTGCCAGCAGCCAATGGCCAAACACTGAAGCTTTCTTT.

The gene calls are TRBV7-9 and TRBJ2-5; D remains ambiguous. The CDR3 length is 15 residues. Germline assignment: CDR1 SEHNR and CDR2 FQNEAQ (reference sequence). Trimming stripped 2 bases from V and 3 bases from J, with 13 bases between. As DNA, the CDR3 is TGTGCCAGCAGCTTAAATCTATTTCCCGAAGAGACCCAGTACTTC. Amino acid sequence: CASSLNLFPEETQYF.

This clone has only a few counts. V is TRBV5-1 and J is TRBJ2-1; D perhaps matches TRBD2 (6 bases). Germline CDR1 SGHRS, CDR2 YFSETQ. The V end was cut by 0 bases, the J end by 0 bases, with 7 bases between. The length of the CDR3 is 15 residues. The CDR3 here is CASSLDGGSYNEQFF. The CDR3 DNA is TGCGCCAGCAGCTTGGACGGGGGCTCCTACAATGAGCAGTTCTTC.

The CDR3 loop reads CASSVSGSGNTIYF. In nucleotides, the CDR3 is TGTGCCAGCAGCGTATCGGGCTCTGGAAACACCATATATTTT. The J gene is TRBJ1-3, the V gene TRBV9; D gene unclear. This CDR3 is built from 14 residues. V was trimmed by 1 base and J by 0 bases, leaving 5 bases between them. The germline gives CDR1 SGDLS, CDR2 YYNGEE.

The gene calls are TRBV7-9 and TRBJ2-3, with D tentatively TRBD1 (6 bases). Between the trimmed V and J ends, which lost 3 bases and 5 bases, there was a span of 12 bases. This CDR3 has 14 amino acids. The germline V gene has CDR1 SEHNR and CDR2 FQNEAQ (reference sequence). CDR3 amino acids: CASSLSGGGDTQYF. As DNA, the CDR3 is TGTGCCAGCAGCTTGAGTGGGGGCGGAGATACGCAGTATTTT.

This clone has a single count. The V and J genes are TRBV5-1 and TRBJ2-5; 8 bases fit TRBD1. CDR1 is SGHRS, CDR2 YFSETQ, per germline. CDR3 length: 16 amino acids. With V trimmed by 1 base and J by 3 bases, 8 bases remained unmatched. The CDR3 protein is CASSLPLSTGEETQYF. CDR3 DNA sequence: TGCGCCAGCAGCTTGCCCTTATCGACAGGGGAAGAGACCCAGTACTTC.

The gene calls are TRBV7-9 and TRBJ2-2; 8 nucleotides align to TRBD1. Germline-derived CDR1 and CDR2 are SEHNR and FQNEAQ (reference sequence). The length of the CDR3 is 17 residues. Trimming at V came to 4 bases and at J to 3 bases, leaving 10 bases not matched to a gene. This CDR3 reads CASSSMPGQAYTGELFF. The CDR3 DNA is TGTGCCAGCAGCTCCATGCCGGGACAGGCGTACACCGGGGAGCTGTTTTTT.

V is TRBV4-1 and J is TRBJ2-2; D is unresolved. This CDR3 contains 14 residues. V lost 1 base, J lost 7 bases, and 10 bases lay in between. Germline V CDR1 and CDR2: MGHRA, YSYEKL. CDR3 in amino acids: CASSQGLVVGELFF. The CDR3 bases are TGCGCCAGCAGCCAAGGGCTAGTGGTCGGGGAGCTGTTTTTT.

The V call is TRBV5-4, the J call TRBJ2-2; TRBD1 matches at 10 bases. From germline, CDR1 is SGHNT and CDR2 YYREEE (reference sequence). V lost 3 bases and J lost 6; bases outside the gene matches: 2. The CDR3 is made up of 14 amino acids. CDR3 DNA sequence: TGTGCCAGCAGCTGGACAGGGGGACCCGGGGAGCTGTTTTTT. This encodes CASSWTGGPGELFF.

This clone has just a few counts. The V call is TRBV5-1, the J call TRBJ1-4, with D maybe TRBD1 (6 bases). This CDR3 is built from 13 residues. Germline values: CDR1 SGHRS, CDR2 YFSETQ. V was clipped by 3 bases and J by 8 bases, with 11 bases between them. The CDR3 here is CASSWDIAEKLFF. CDR3 in DNA: TGCGCCAGCAGCTGGGACATCGCAGAAAAACTGTTTTTT.

The V gene is TRBV6-1, the J gene TRBJ2-7; TRBD1 might be the D (6 bases). The CDR3 sequence is 13 residues long. V lost 7 bases to trimming and J lost 6 bases, with 16 bases between them. Germline CDR1 is MNHNS and CDR2 is SASEGT. CDR3 coding DNA: TGTGCCAGCACCGAGTACAGGGTATCCGAGCAGTACTTC. This sequence encodes CASTEYRVSEQYF.

The rearrangement joins TRBV6-1 to TRBJ1-2, with 10 nucleotides matching TRBD1. Germline CDR1 and CDR2: MNHNS and SASEGT. The CDR3 loop spans 13 amino acids. Trimming took 6 bases from V and 6 from J; bases not matched to a gene: 4. The CDR3 DNA reads as TGTGCCAGCAGGCAGACAGGGGGCGATGGCTACACCTTC. This sequence encodes CASRQTGGDGYTF.

The chain employs TRBV18 and TRBJ1-1; the D is unclear. V was clipped by 0 bases and J by 3 bases, with 11 bases between them. Germline values: CDR1 KGHSH, CDR2 LQKENI. This CDR3 is built from 15 residues. The DNA of the CDR3 is TGTGCCAGCTCACCACCGGCGGGATTTGACACTGAAGCTTTCTTT. Translating it yields CASSPPAGFDTEAFF. Variable domain in full (rest from reference TRBV18 and TRBJ1-1): NAGVMQNPRHLVRRRGQEARLRCSPMKGHSHVYWYRQLPEEGLKFMVYLQKENIIDESGMPKERFSAEFPKEGPSILRIQQVVRGDSAAYFCASSPPAGFDTEAFFGQGTRLTVV.